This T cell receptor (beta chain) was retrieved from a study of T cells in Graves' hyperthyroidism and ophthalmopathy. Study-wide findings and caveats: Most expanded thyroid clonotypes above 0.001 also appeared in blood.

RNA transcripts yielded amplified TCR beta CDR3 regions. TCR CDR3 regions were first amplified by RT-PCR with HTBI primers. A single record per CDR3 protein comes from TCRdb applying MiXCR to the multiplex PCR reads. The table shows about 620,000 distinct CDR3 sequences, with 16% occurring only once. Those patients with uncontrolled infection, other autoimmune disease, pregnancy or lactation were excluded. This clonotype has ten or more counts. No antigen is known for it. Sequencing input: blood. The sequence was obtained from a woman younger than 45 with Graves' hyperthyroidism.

The DNA for the CDR3 is TGTGCCAGCAGACGAACACAGGGGAGGAACACTGAAGCTTTCTTT. Translating it yields CASRRTQGRNTEAFF. The J gene is TRBJ1-1, the V gene TRBV12-3 or TRBV12-4, with 7 positions matching TRBD1. The CDR3 has 15 residues. The V and J ends lost 6 bases and 1 base, in that order; junction bases with no gene match: 8.